These 18 T cell receptor beta chains were sequenced from one sample in a study of human T cells and chemical hapten exposure. TCRdb processed the RACE reads anew with MiXCR; each CDR3 protein has one entry. The sample includes 280,000 or so distinct CDR3 sequences, just under 8% of them seen just once. As for time point: pre-sensitization, week 0. Treatment noted: therapeutic diphenylcyclopropenone sensitization with weekly scalp DPC. Here the sequenced sample was whole blood, taken in connection with sensitization to the hapten diphenylcyclopropenone (DPC). The receptors were gathered from a man between 18 and 29 years old with alopecia areata. Some clones in this sample may be carry-over from other donors' samples.

This clonotype was seen a handful of times. This chain uses TRBV5-5 with TRBJ2-7, with D possibly TRBD2 on 5 matching bases. The V and J ends lost 8 bases and 2 bases respectively, with 11 bases between them. The CDR3 extends over 12 amino acids. The germline V gene encodes CDR1 SGHKS and CDR2 YYEKEE (reference sequence). The CDR3 loop is CARSGKTYEQYV. CDR3 DNA sequence: TGTGCCAGGTCCGGGAAAACCTACGAGCAGTACGTC.

This sequence joins TRBV4-1 and TRBJ2-3; 9 bases are shared with TRBD2. Looked up from germline, CDR1 is MGHRA and CDR2 is YSYEKL. V shed 6 bases, J shed 1 base, and the junction held 5 bases outside the gene matches. The CDR3 is 15 amino acids. CDR3 loop: CASSFPSGGTDTQYF. Here the CDR3 DNA reads TGCGCCAGCAGTTTTCCTAGCGGGGGCACAGATACGCAGTATTTT.

The rearrangement joins TRBV10-3 to TRBJ2-2; no firm D call. With 3 bases removed from V and 0 bases from J, the gap between germline ends came to 8 bases. Germline loops: CDR1 ENHRY, CDR2 SYGVKD. CDR3 length: 15 amino acids. CDR3 sequence (DNA): TGTGCCATCAGTGAAGGCCAGGCGAACACCGGGGAGCTGTTTTTT. It translates to CAISEGQANTGELFF.

This clonotype has only a few counts. The chain links TRBV6-2 or TRBV6-3 to TRBJ2-7; D uncertain. Germline V CDR1 and CDR2: MNHEY, SVGEGT. V was pared by 6 bases and J by 0 bases, with 12 bases between. This CDR3 is 14 amino acids long. CDR3 protein: CASSWVVDSYEQYF. The CDR3 coding sequence is TGTGCCAGCAGCTGGGTTGTCGACTCCTACGAGCAGTACTTC.

Many counts were recorded for this clonotype. The V gene is TRBV10-3, the J gene TRBJ1-5; D call uncertain. Germline loops: CDR1 ENHRY, CDR2 SYGVKD. CDR3 size: 14 residues. Trimming left V 3 bases short and J 4 bases short, with 10 bases between. CDR3 DNA: TGTGCCATCAGTGATGTTACAGATAATCAGCCCCAGCATTTT. Translating gives CAISDVTDNQPQHF.

The chain links TRBV6-6 to TRBJ2-7; 8 bases fit TRBD1. CDR3 length: 13 residues. The V segment lost 6 bases and the J segment 5 bases; nucleotides outside the gene matches: 6. The germline CDR1 and CDR2 sequences are MNHNY and SVGAGI (reference sequence). This CDR3 is CASSTQGDNEQYV. As DNA, the CDR3 is TGTGCCAGCAGCACACAGGGGGACAACGAGCAGTACGTC.

This clonotype was seen repeatedly, ten times or more. The chain links TRBV2 to TRBJ2-1, with a weak D call TRBD1 (6 bases). CDR3 size: 15 residues. Germline V CDR1 and CDR2: SNHLY, FYNNEI. V shed 8 bases and J shed 9 bases, with 23 bases lying between them. CDR3 region: CASVGEVRGRGEQFF. CDR3 DNA sequence: TGTGCCAGCGTAGGAGAAGTGAGGGGCAGGGGTGAGCAGTTCTTC.

This clonotype has more than one count but fewer than ten. This chain uses TRBV5-5 with TRBJ2-2; possible D gene TRBD1, 6 bases. Germline V gene lookup returns CDR1 SGHKS and CDR2 YYEKEE (reference sequence). The V and J ends lost 4 bases and 4 bases respectively, with 14 bases between them. This CDR3 is 15 amino acids long. The CDR3 loop is CASSQGLTGTGELFF. CDR3 sequence (DNA): TGTGCCAGCAGCCAGGGGCTCACGGGCACCGGGGAGCTGTTTTTT. The full variable domain, with the rest looked up from reference TRBV5-5 and TRBJ2-2, is DAGVTQSPTHLIKTRGQQVTLRCSPISGHKSVSWYQQVLGQGPQFIFQYYEKEERGRGNFPDRFSARQFPNYSSELNVNALLLGDSALYLCASSQGLTGTGELFFGEGSRLTVL.

The V gene is TRBV5-1, the J gene TRBJ2-3; no firm D call. V lost 0 bases, J lost 4 bases, and 9 bases lay in between. Germline V gene data show CDR1 as SGHRS and CDR2 as YFSETQ. The CDR3 is 14 residues long. CDR3 loop: CASSLAYIADTQYF. Written as DNA, the CDR3 is TGCGCCAGCAGCTTGGCCTATATCGCAGATACGCAGTATTTT.

This clonotype was recorded many times. CDR3 sequence (DNA): TGCGCCAGCAGCCAAGAACCCACGAGTGGGGGGCTCTACGAGCAGTACTTC. It translates to CASSQEPTSGGLYEQYF. The chain is built from TRBV4-3 and TRBJ2-7; D tentatively reads TRBD1 or TRBD2 (6 bases each). From germline, CDR1 is LGHNA and CDR2 YSLEER. The CDR3 sequence is 17 residues long. V dropped 0 bases and J dropped 3 bases, with 18 bases sitting between them.

The gene calls are TRBV11-2 and TRBJ1-1, with TRBD1 matching over 9 bases. The CDR3 totals 15 residues. V shed 5 bases, J shed 5 bases, and the junction held 9 bases outside the gene matches. The germline gives CDR1 SGHAT, CDR2 FQNNGV. CDR3 in amino acids: CASSLTRDRVTEAFF. The DNA of the CDR3 is TGTGCCAGCAGCCTCACCCGGGACAGGGTTACTGAAGCTTTCTTT.

This sequence joins TRBV29-1 and TRBJ2-1; 9 bases are a match to TRBD2. CDR3 length: 12 amino acids. CDR1 is SQVTM, CDR2 ANQGSEA, per germline. Trimming cost V 7 bases and J 6 bases; bases outside gene matches: 4. The CDR3 region has the DNA TGCAGCGATCGTAGCGGGGGCAATGAGCAGTTCTTC. This codes for CSDRSGGNEQFF.

The chain employs TRBV24-1 and TRBJ1-1, with 8 bases fitting TRBD1. Germline values: CDR1 KGHDR, CDR2 SFDVKD. The V gene end was trimmed by 5 bases and the J gene end by 10 bases; junction bases not matched to a gene: 11. The CDR3 contains 14 residues. The DNA of the CDR3 is TGTGCCACCAGTGGTCACCAGGGACAGGAGGGAGCTTTCTTT. Residues: CATSGHQGQEGAFF.

This chain links TRBV7-9 with TRBJ1-6; TRBD1 is a possible D gene (6 bases). V lost 4 bases to trimming and J lost 10 bases, with 17 bases between them. The CDR3 is 15 residues long. The germline V gene encodes CDR1 SEHNR and CDR2 FQNEAQ (reference sequence). The CDR3 DNA reads as TGTGCCAGCAGCTCAGGGTCAGGGACATTCTCACCCCTCCACTTT. Its protein product is CASSSGSGTFSPLHF.

The chain combines TRBV10-3 with TRBJ2-3, with 9 bases identical to TRBD2. The germline gives CDR1 ENHRY, CDR2 SYGVKD. This CDR3 has 15 amino acids. J was trimmed by 2 bases and V by 4 bases; bases with no gene match: 4. CDR3 amino acids: CAISGAGGPTDTQYF. DNA for the CDR3: TGTGCCATCAGTGGGGCGGGGGGGCCCACAGATACGCAGTATTTT.

This clonotype was observed a few times. V usage is TRBV6-2 or TRBV6-3 and J usage is TRBJ2-2; 11 bases fit TRBD1. This CDR3 spans 13 amino acids. The V gene end was trimmed by 10 bases and the J gene end by 8 bases; junction bases not matched to a gene: 6. Germline loops: CDR1 MNHEY, CDR2 SVGEGT. CDR3 in amino acids: CATKDRGLGELFF. Written as DNA, the CDR3 is TGTGCCACCAAGGACAGGGGGCTTGGGGAGCTGTTTTTT.

The chain carries TRBV6-2 or TRBV6-3 and TRBJ1-1; TRBD1 is a possible D gene (6 bases). V gave up 4 bases and J gave up 3 bases, with 12 bases separating them. There are 14 residues in the CDR3. The germline V gene encodes CDR1 MNHEY and CDR2 SVGEGT. The CDR3 is CASSLQGGYTEAFF. CDR3 in DNA: TGTGCCAGCAGTTTACAGGGTGGGTACACTGAAGCTTTCTTT.

A remark on this clonotype: Just one base apart from a much larger clone, this may be a read error. The chain links TRBV28 to TRBJ2-7; the D is unclear. Germline lookup yields CDR1 MDHEN and CDR2 SYDVKM. The V gene lost 6 bases and the J gene lost 5 bases, with 14 bases spanning the gap. CDR3 length equals 13 residues. The CDR3 bases are TGTGCCAGCAGCCCTCAAAACCACCACGAGCAGTACTTC. Its translation is CASSPQNHHEQYF.